This T cell receptor (beta chain) was recorded in a study of neoadjuvant nivolumab and ipilimumab in lung cancer. Overall study: The combination arm added day-1 ipilimumab 1 mg/kg to nivolumab 3 mg/kg on days 1, 15, 29. Overall study results and limits: Only a single major-pathologic-response sample was available for clonality analysis. Resected tumors had greater TCR richness and clonality than uninvolved lung.

The CDR3 loop spans 14 amino acids. The trim removed 9 bases at V and 0 bases at J, leaving 7 bases unmatched. The germline V gene encodes CDR1 KGHSH and CDR2 LQKENI. About this clone itself: Its antigen is not known.

Clones were read by immunoSEQ multiplex PCR, and TCRdb kept only the in-frame ones, dropping some. The sample includes fewer than 15,000 clones, nearly 97% of them seen just once. The V gene is TRBV18, the J gene TRBJ1-2, with 7 bases lining up with TRBD1. The receptor's source is an adult with non-small cell lung cancer. Sample: peripheral blood, taken after neoadjuvant nivolumab, alone or with ipilimumab, at or shortly before surgery. The CDR3 is CARATGDSNYGYTF. CDR3 DNA sequence: TGTGCCAGAGCTACAGGGGACTCTAACTATGGCTACACCTTC.